This is a list of T cell receptor beta chains from one sample in a study of identical twins. TCRdb re-analysed the 5' RACE reads in MiXCR, keeping a single row per CDR3 protein. The sample records hundreds of thousands of distinct CDR3 sequences, roughly 20% being singletons. Another study also made use of these data, one on T cells expressing NK-cell markers.

The source material was PBMCs. These receptor sequences come from a woman aged 18-29 years in good health. The CDR3 runs from the conserved cysteine through the conserved F or W. The D gene is left open where the match is weak. A row's size may be missing; if present it is once, few, many or a size class.

d_call j_call v_call clone_size cdr3_nt cdr3_aa
. TRBJ1-1 TRBV6-1 few TGTGCCAGCAGCCAACCAGGGGAAACTGAAGCTTTCTTT CASSQPGETEAFF
TRBD1 TRBJ2-4 TRBV15 many TGTGCCACCAGCATCAAGACAGGGGGACCCAAAAACATTCAGTACTTC CATSIKTGGPKNIQYF
. TRBJ1-1 TRBV5-1 few TGCGCCAGCAGGCAGGGAGGAGGGAACACTGAAGCTTTCTTT CASRQGGGNTEAFF
TRBD2 TRBJ2-7 TRBV25-1 . TGTGCCAGCAGTGAAAATAGTATAAGTGAGCGGGGGGAAATGGACGAGCAGTACTTC CASSENSISERGEMDEQYF
TRBD2 TRBJ2-7 TRBV19 few TGTGCCAGAAACGGCGGGGGGCACTCCTACGAGCAGTACTTC CARNGGGHSYEQYF
TRBD1 TRBJ2-1 TRBV24-1 . TGTGCCACCAGTGACCCCGGGACAGGGACGAATGAGCAGTTCTTC CATSDPGTGTNEQFF
. TRBJ2-1 TRBV5-1 . TGCGCCAGCAGCTTGGGGTGGGTGGACAATGAGCAGTTCTTC CASSLGWVDNEQFF
TRBD2 TRBJ2-3 TRBV5-4 few TGTGCCAGCAGCACGGGACTAGCGGAGAGCACAGATACGCAGTATTTT CASSTGLAESTDTQYF
. TRBJ1-5 TRBV12-3/TRBV12-4 few TGTGCCAGCAGTGAGTCCGGGGGTTACAATCAGCCCCAGCATTTT CASSESGGYNQPQHF
TRBD2 TRBJ2-1 TRBV5-1 . TGCGCCAGCAGCTTGGTAGGGGACTACAGCGGAAGGAATGAGCAGTTCTTC CASSLVGDYSGRNEQFF
. TRBJ2-1 TRBV30 . TGTGCCTGGAGTGTTTTTCTAGGTAGTACCCTTCATGATGAGCAGTTCTTC CAWSVFLGSTLHDEQFF
TRBD2 TRBJ2-1 TRBV9 . TGTGCCAGCAGCGTAGGAGGCGGGGGGCCTAGAAATGAGCAGTTCTTC CASSVGGGGPRNEQFF
. TRBJ2-6 TRBV9 . TGTGCCAGCAGCCCCGTCCCCCTTCTTTCCTCTGGGGCCAACGTCCTGACTTTC CASSPVPLLSSGANVLTF
TRBD2 TRBJ2-7 TRBV10-2 few TGCGCCAGCAGTGCGGCTAGCGGTTACGAGCAGTACTTC CASSAASGYEQYF
. TRBJ2-5 TRBV20-1 . TGCAGTGCATCAAATGGGGAGACCCAGTACTTC CSASNGETQYF
. TRBJ2-2 TRBV2 . TGTGCCAGCACGGGGATTACGGGCGGCGGGGAGCTGTTTTTT CASTGITGGGELFF
. TRBJ2-5 TRBV4-3 few TGCGCCAGCAGCCAAGGAGGATCACAGTTAGAGACCCAGTACTTC CASSQGGSQLETQYF
TRBD2 TRBJ2-1 TRBV5-1 . TGCGCCAGCAGCTTGGGACATAGCGGGAGGATCGATGAGCAGTTCTTC CASSLGHSGRIDEQFF
. TRBJ2-4 TRBV6-1 . TGTGCCAGCAGTGCGGACTCCACGGTGCGCATTCAGTACTTC CASSADSTVRIQYF
. TRBJ2-4 TRBV18 . TGTGCCAGCTCACGGGGCCCGACAGCGAACATTCAGTACTTC CASSRGPTANIQYF
. TRBJ2-1 TRBV6-1 many TGTGCCAGCAGTCTCGGACTTTCCTACAATGAGCAGTTCTTC CASSLGLSYNEQFF
. TRBJ1-1 TRBV20-1 . TGCAGGTGGGGACTCAGGGGAGCTTTCTTT CRWGLRGAFF
. TRBJ1-2 TRBV7-2 few TGTGCCAGCAGCAGCCATCAAAGGACATCCGTCTCAGGGGGCTACACCTTC CASSSHQRTSVSGGYTF
TRBD1 TRBJ2-7 TRBV2 . TGTGCCAGCAGTGAAGCGGGACAGGGGGGCGAGCAGTACTTC CASSEAGQGGEQYF
TRBD1 TRBJ1-1 TRBV29-1 . TGCAGCGTTGGGTGGACAGGAGCCACTGAAGCTTTCTTT CSVGWTGATEAFF
. TRBJ2-1 TRBV12-3/TRBV12-4 . TGTGCCAGCAGTTTTTATTGGGGTGAGCAGTTCTTC CASSFYWGEQFF
. TRBJ2-3 TRBV29-1 once TGCAGCGTGAGTACAGGGAGGAAAGATACGCAGTATTTT CSVSTGRKDTQYF
. TRBJ2-3 TRBV20-1 . TGCAGTGCTAGTACTGCGGTAGGGCCGACAGATACGCAGTATTTT CSASTAVGPTDTQYF
. TRBJ2-2 TRBV6-1 . TGTGCCAGCAGGCTTCATGGGCAGCCCGGGGAGCTGTTTTTT CASRLHGQPGELFF
. TRBJ2-3 TRBV20-1 . TGCAGTGCTAGGGCCGATTCATCCCCACTAGATACGCAGTATTTT CSARADSSPLDTQYF
TRBD2 TRBJ2-1 TRBV4-3 few TGCGCCAGCAGCCAACGCACTAGCGGGAGGGTAAATGAGCAGTTCTTC CASSQRTSGRVNEQFF
TRBD1 TRBJ2-3 TRBV20-1 . TGCAGTGCTAGAGGTGGACAGGGGATCACAGATACGCAGTATTTT CSARGGQGITDTQYF
. TRBJ2-5 TRBV18 . TGTGCCAGCTCACCACCTCTCTCAGAGACCCAGTACTTC CASSPPLSETQYF
TRBD1 TRBJ1-4 TRBV20-1 few TGCAGTGCTAGAGCAATACAGGGGGATGAAAAACTGTTTTTT CSARAIQGDEKLFF
. TRBJ2-5 TRBV6-5 . TGTGCCAGCAGTCAAGAGCAAGAGACCCAGTACTTC CASSQEQETQYF
. TRBJ2-1 TRBV5-1 . TGCGCCAGCAGCTTAGGTTTCGGGAATGAGCAGTTCTTC CASSLGFGNEQFF
TRBD1 TRBJ1-2 TRBV7-2 many TGTGCCAGCAGCCCTCACAGGGGGAACTATGGCTACACCTTC CASSPHRGNYGYTF
TRBD1 TRBJ2-7 TRBV20-1 few TGCAGTGCTATTCGGGGGAAACGGGGACAGGGGCTTCACGAGCAGTACTTC CSAIRGKRGQGLHEQYF
TRBD1 TRBJ2-3 TRBV7-3 . TGTGCCAGCAGCTCGGACAGGGTTGCAGATACGCAGTATTTT CASSSDRVADTQYF
. TRBJ2-1 TRBV12-3/TRBV12-4 many TGTGCCAGCAGCGCATTTAAGAGCTCCTACAATGAGCAGTTCTTC CASSAFKSSYNEQFF
. TRBJ1-1 TRBV29-1 few TGCAGCGTTCAGGGGATGCGGGGCACTGAAGCTTTCTTT CSVQGMRGTEAFF
. TRBJ2-3 TRBV20-1 many TGCAGTGCCCCATTAGGGAGTAGCACAGATACGCAGTATTTT CSAPLGSSTDTQYF
. TRBJ1-6 TRBV14 . TGTGCCAGCAGCCAAGGCTGGCCGGTCGAGTATTCACCCCTCCACTTT CASSQGWPVEYSPLHF
. TRBJ1-6 TRBV6-5 . TGTGCCAGCAGTGGACCCTCGAAGCCCCTCCACTTT CASSGPSKPLHF
. TRBJ1-2 TRBV5-1 . TGCGCCAGCAGCCCCTGGTGGCACTATGGCTACACCTTC CASSPWWHYGYTF
. TRBJ2-3 TRBV20-1 few TGCAGTGCTAGTACCACAGGCGGCACAGATACGCAGTATTTT CSASTTGGTDTQYF
. TRBJ2-6 TRBV12-3/TRBV12-4 . TGTGCCAGCAACTTTCCCGATAAGTCTGGGGCCAACGTCCTGACTTTC CASNFPDKSGANVLTF